Each of the 26 T cell receptor beta chains below was sequenced from the same sample in a study of spatial heterogeneity in lung cancer. TCRdb re-derived calls from the 5' RACE reads in MiXCR, one entry per CDR3 protein. The sample includes 110,000 or so distinct CDR3 sequences, approximately 10% of them seen just once. The time point here: blood at routine non-recurrence follow-up after resection. Specimen: PBMCs, collected at follow-up. Receptors were obtained from a female donor with early-stage non-small cell lung cancer.

The chain joins TRBV20-1 to TRBJ2-3, with 10 bases matching TRBD2. Germline values: CDR1 DFQATT, CDR2 SNEGSKA (reference sequence). The CDR3 totals 15 residues. J was trimmed by 9 bases and V by 4 bases; bases with no gene match: 13. CDR3 sequence (DNA): TGCAGTGCTAATCTCCCTAGCGGGAGAGGAGACACGCAGTATTTT. This sequence encodes CSANLPSGRGDTQYF.

This clonotype occurred a few times. This chain uses TRBV5-1 with TRBJ1-6; 7 bases fit TRBD1. V shed 4 bases and J 7 bases; nucleotides not matched to a gene: 8. The germline V gene has CDR1 SGHRS and CDR2 YFSETQ. This CDR3 has 15 amino acids. The CDR3 DNA reads as TGCGCCAGCAGCCCGGGGGACAGAGGGAATTCACCCCTCCACTTT. This encodes CASSPGDRGNSPLHF.

This chain links TRBV24-1 with TRBJ2-1, with 10 nucleotides matching TRBD1. The germline gives CDR1 KGHDR, CDR2 SFDVKD. This CDR3 comprises 16 residues. V lost 3 bases to trimming and J lost 6 bases; unmatched junction nucleotides: 7. In DNA form, the CDR3 reads TGTGCCACCAGTGATGCCGGGACAGGGGCTGGCAATGAGCAGTTCTTC. Amino acids: CATSDAGTGAGNEQFF.

The chain has TRBV4-2 and TRBJ2-1; 8 bases are shared with TRBD2. The CDR3 loop spans 17 amino acids. After removal of 0 bases from V and 2 bases from J, the junction contained 6 bases not matched to a gene. Per germline, CDR1 LGHNA and CDR2 YNFKEQ. This CDR3 is CASSQDLAGGAYNEQFF. Here the CDR3 DNA reads TGTGCCAGCAGCCAAGATCTTGCGGGAGGTGCCTACAATGAGCAGTTCTTC.

The CDR3: CASSSPGRGKNEQFF. CDR3 bases: TGTGCCAGCAGTTCACCGGGCCGGGGAAAGAATGAGCAGTTCTTC. The chain uses TRBV12-3 or TRBV12-4 and TRBJ2-1, with a weak D call TRBD2 (5 bases). This CDR3 comprises 15 residues. V was trimmed by 4 bases and J by 7 bases, leaving 17 bases between them.

The rearrangement joins TRBV7-6 to TRBJ2-7; D may be TRBD1 (5 bases). Germline V CDR1 and CDR2: SGHVS, FNYEAQ. CDR3 length: 14 amino acids. The ends were cut back, 4 bases at V and 0 bases at J, with 10 bases in the middle. The CDR3 bases are TGTGCCAGCAGCTATCCAGGGTTCTCCTACGAGCAGTACGTC. It yields the protein CASSYPGFSYEQYV.

The V call is TRBV9, the J call TRBJ2-7; the D gene is possibly TRBD2 (6 bases). The CDR3 is 13 residues long. The V end lost 7 bases, the J end lost 4 bases, and 15 bases lay between the germline ends. Germline CDR1 is SGDLS and CDR2 is YYNGEE. The CDR3 bases are TGTGCCAGCTCTGGAGGGCCAGGGTACGAGCAGTACGTC. Its translation is CASSGGPGYEQYV.

This clonotype was detected only a few times. CDR3 DNA: TGCAGCGCCCTGGGGGAGGGAAACACCATATATTTT. It codes for CSALGEGNTIYF. The chain combines TRBV29-1 with TRBJ1-3; the D gene is possibly TRBD1 (5 bases). CDR3 length equals 12 residues. Germline lookup yields CDR1 SQVTM and CDR2 ANQGSEA. Trimming took 7 bases from V and 4 from J, leaving 11 bases between them.

This clonotype has a count of ten or more. The chain is built from TRBV28 and TRBJ2-2; the D is unclear. Germline CDR1 is MDHEN and CDR2 is SYDVKM. The V gene lost 6 bases and the J gene lost 0 bases, with 5 bases spanning the gap. The CDR3 covers 13 residues. CDR3 sequence reads: CASSRANTGELFF. Written as DNA, the CDR3 is TGTGCCAGCAGCCGCGCGAACACCGGGGAGCTGTTTTTT.

This clonotype was seen a handful of times. The chain joins TRBV20-1 to TRBJ1-5; D gene ambiguous. V was cut by 6 bases and J by 0 bases, with 9 bases left in between. The germline V gene encodes CDR1 DFQATT and CDR2 SNEGSKA (reference sequence). The CDR3 has 13 residues. The CDR3 DNA reads TGCAGTGCACATCAGTATAGCAATCAGCCCCAGCATTTT. Its protein is CSAHQYSNQPQHF.

The J gene is TRBJ2-7, the V gene TRBV20-1; the D call may be TRBD1 or TRBD2 (5 bases each). This CDR3 contains 14 residues. V dropped 3 bases and J dropped 7 bases, with 19 bases sitting between them. Germline loops: CDR1 DFQATT, CDR2 SNEGSKA (reference sequence). This CDR3 is CSARSSSPGGEQYF. In DNA, the CDR3 is TGCAGTGCTAGGTCATCAAGCCCTGGGGGAGAGCAGTACTTC.

The V gene is TRBV6-5, the J gene TRBJ1-2; D gene ambiguous. The germline V gene encodes CDR1 MNHEY and CDR2 SVGAGI. V was pared by 0 bases and J by 10 bases, with 9 bases between. The CDR3 is 12 amino acids. The CDR3 here is CASSYSRQNYTF. For the CDR3, the DNA is TGTGCCAGCAGTTACTCGCGTCAGAACTACACCTTC.

This clonotype was counted between two and nine times. This chain links TRBV5-6 with TRBJ2-3, with 7 nucleotides matching TRBD1. This CDR3 contains 15 residues. Germline V gene lookup returns CDR1 SGHDT and CDR2 YYEEEE. The V and J ends lost 3 bases and 1 base, in that order; junction bases with no gene match: 5. The CDR3 sequence is CASSSRQGGTDTQYF. The CDR3, as DNA: TGTGCCAGCAGCTCCCGACAGGGCGGCACAGATACGCAGTATTTT.

This clonotype occurred a few times. CDR3 protein: CASSRTPLTGAKAGNTIYF. The CDR3, as DNA: TGTGCCAGCTCACGAACCCCCCTAACAGGGGCCAAAGCTGGAAACACCATATATTTT. The V gene is TRBV18, the J gene TRBJ1-3, with 7 positions matching TRBD1. Trimming cost V 4 bases and J 2 bases; bases outside gene matches: 17. CDR1 KGHSH and CDR2 LQKENI come from the germline V gene. CDR3 size: 19 residues.

This rearrangement joins TRBV7-3 to TRBJ2-1, with D tentatively TRBD2 (6 bases). CDR1 SGHTA and CDR2 FQGTGA come from the germline V gene. Trimming took 5 bases from V and 4 from J, leaving 18 bases between them. CDR3 size: 16 residues. In DNA form, the CDR3 reads TGTGCCAGCAGCCCTATTGCGGGGTCACGGTACAATGAGCAGTTCTTC. It specifies CASSPIAGSRYNEQFF.

The V gene is TRBV28, the J gene TRBJ2-1; the match to TRBD1 covers 9 bases. Trimming at V came to 5 bases and at J to 3 bases, leaving 8 bases not matched to a gene. This CDR3 comprises 16 residues. In germline, CDR1 is MDHEN, CDR2 SYDVKM. The CDR3 loop reads CASSLQDRGFYNEQFF. DNA for the CDR3: TGTGCCAGCAGTCTCCAAGACAGGGGGTTCTACAATGAGCAGTTCTTC.

This clonotype was detected a few times. The chain has TRBV14 and TRBJ2-2, with 7 bases identical to TRBD1. CDR3 length equals 12 residues. Germline V gene lookup returns CDR1 SGHDN and CDR2 FVKESK. Trimming removed 4 bases from V and 11 bases from J; junction bases left unmatched: 4. This CDR3 reads CASSPRQGELFF. The CDR3 DNA reads as TGTGCCAGCAGCCCGAGACAGGGAGAGCTGTTTTTT. Based on the CDR3 plus reference TRBV14 and TRBJ2-2, the full variable domain is EAGVTQFPSHSVIEKGQTVTLRCDPISGHDNLYWYRRVMGKEIKFLLHFVKESKQDESGMPNNRFLAERTGGTYSTLKVQPAELEDSGVYFCASSPRQGELFFGEGSRLTVL.

This rearrangement joins TRBV18 to TRBJ2-7; no clear D gene. CDR1 and CDR2 (germline): KGHSH, LQKENI. The V end lost 6 bases, the J end lost 6 bases, and 9 bases lay between the germline ends. The CDR3 length is 11 residues. Here the CDR3 DNA reads TGTGCCAGCTCCGCCCTTGGCGAGCAGTACTTC. Residues: CASSALGEQYF.

This chain uses TRBV11-2 with TRBJ2-2, with D possibly called TRBD1 or TRBD2 (5 bases each). Per the germline V gene, CDR1 is SGHAT and CDR2 is FQNNGV. The germline V and J ends were trimmed by 6 bases and 4 bases, with 15 bases remaining between them. The CDR3 is 15 residues long. The CDR3 loop is CASRRPGRSTGELFF. The CDR3 nucleotides read TGTGCCAGCAGGCGACCGGGACGAAGCACCGGGGAGCTGTTTTTT. Full variable domain (rest looked up from reference TRBV11-2 and TRBJ2-2): EAGVAQSPRYKIIEKRQSVAFWCNPISGHATLYWYQQILGQGPKLLIQFQNNGVVDDSQLPKDRFSAERLKGVDSTLKIQPAKLEDSAVYLCASRRPGRSTGELFFGEGSRLTVL.

This clonotype was seen a few times. The rearrangement links TRBV6-5 to TRBJ2-6, with D possibly being TRBD1 (5 bases). The CDR3 consists of 15 residues. The V gene lost 3 bases and the J gene lost 2 bases, with 8 bases spanning the gap. CDR1 and CDR2 (germline): MNHEY, SVGAGI. The chain's CDR3 is CASSYIRAGANVLTF. The CDR3 DNA is TGTGCCAGCAGTTATATCAGGGCTGGGGCCAACGTCCTGACTTTC.

The chain links TRBV12-3 or TRBV12-4 to TRBJ2-7, with 8 bases fitting TRBD1. Trimming removed 2 bases from V and 4 bases from J; junction bases left unmatched: 10. CDR3 length: 16 residues. CDR3 bases: TGTGCCAGCAGTTTAAAAGGACAGGGCTCGGGGTACGAGCAGTACTTC. Its protein product is CASSLKGQGSGYEQYF.

This sequence joins TRBV2 and TRBJ2-3; the D is unclear. V was clipped by 4 bases and J by 0 bases, with 8 bases between them. The CDR3 is 14 residues long. Germline CDR1 is SNHLY and CDR2 is FYNNEI. The CDR3 loop reads CASSGQLSTDTQYF. CDR3 coding DNA: TGTGCCAGCAGTGGTCAACTTAGCACAGATACGCAGTATTTT. Variable domain in full (rest from reference TRBV2 and TRBJ2-3): EPEVTQTPSHQVTQMGQEVILRCVPISNHLYFYWYRQILGQKVEFLVSFYNNEISEKSEIFDDQFSVERPDGSNFTLKIRSTKLEDSAMYFCASSGQLSTDTQYFGPGTRLTVL.

The chain links TRBV25-1 to TRBJ2-3, with 12 bases identical to TRBD1. In germline, CDR1 is MGHDK, CDR2 SYGVNS. This CDR3 comprises 15 residues. The junction had 5 bases not matched to a gene; V was cut back by 6 bases and J by 4 bases. CDR3 nucleotides: TGTGCCAGCAGCGTGGGGACAGGGGGCTCAGATACGCAGTATTTT. It is translated as CASSVGTGGSDTQYF.

This clonotype was seen repeatedly, ten times or more. V is TRBV18 and J is TRBJ1-2; TRBD1 matches 8 bases. The CDR3 spans 16 residues. The germline gives CDR1 KGHSH, CDR2 LQKENI. The ends lost 6 bases at V and 1 base at J; junction bases unmatched: 10. As DNA, the CDR3 is TGTGCCAGCTCTCAAAGGACAGGGAGGAATAACTATGGCTACACCTTC. Protein product: CASSQRTGRNNYGYTF.

The V and J genes are TRBV15 and TRBJ2-1; TRBD2 is a possible D gene (6 bases). Germline V gene lookup returns CDR1 LNHNV and CDR2 YYDKDF (reference sequence). The CDR3 covers 16 residues. V gave up 5 bases and J gave up 5 bases, with 19 bases separating them. CDR3 nucleotide sequence: TGTGCCACCAGCGGGGGGACGGCTACAAAGGACAATGAGCAGTTCTTC. This sequence encodes CATSGGTATKDNEQFF.

This chain joins TRBV6-2 or TRBV6-3 and TRBJ2-5; 8 bases align to TRBD1. V lost 7 bases and J lost 5; bases outside the gene matches: 12. This CDR3 is built from 15 residues. CDR1 and CDR2 from the germline V gene are MNHEY and SVGEGT. CDR3: CASNKGQGFGETQYF. CDR3 DNA: TGTGCCAGCAACAAAGGACAGGGATTCGGTGAGACCCAGTACTTC.